These 27 T cell receptor beta chains originate from one sample sequenced in a study of spatial heterogeneity in lung cancer. TCRdb used MiXCR to reprocess the 5' RACE reads, holding one entry per CDR3 protein. Of around 89,000 distinct CDR3 sequences listed, roughly 12% are singletons. Described time point: sample taken at primary tumor resection. Sample: PBMCs, taken at surgery. These receptors came from a male donor with early-stage non-small cell lung cancer.

J is TRBJ2-7 and V is TRBV2; possibly TRBD1 for D (5 bases). In germline, CDR1 is SNHLY, CDR2 FYNNEI. This CDR3 is 13 amino acids long. The ends were cut back, 7 bases at V and 6 bases at J, with 16 bases in the middle. CDR3 amino acids: CASIHQGLREQYF. The CDR3 DNA reads as TGTGCCAGCATCCATCAGGGTTTGCGCGAGCAGTACTTC.

This clonotype was seen a handful of times. The V and J genes are TRBV4-3 and TRBJ1-6; TRBD1 matches 11 bases. V shed 1 base, J shed 0 bases, and the junction held 8 bases outside the gene matches. CDR1 LGHNA and CDR2 YSLEER come from the germline V gene. This CDR3 comprises 20 residues. The CDR3 region is CASSQARTGQGGSYNSPLHF. DNA of the CDR3: TGCGCCAGCAGCCAAGCGCGGACGGGACAGGGGGGCTCCTATAATTCACCCCTCCACTTT.

This clonotype came up many times. The chain couples TRBV4-3 to TRBJ2-5, with a weak D call TRBD2 (6 bases). V lost 0 bases, J lost 7 bases, and 12 bases lay in between. Germline CDR1 is LGHNA and CDR2 is YSLEER. The CDR3 consists of 14 residues. The CDR3 spells CASSQEGLEGTQYF. Here the CDR3 DNA reads TGCGCCAGCAGCCAAGAAGGCCTGGAGGGGACCCAGTACTTC.

The genes are TRBV20-1 and TRBJ2-1; 10 bases align to TRBD2. V lost 4 bases to trimming and J lost 4 bases; unmatched junction nucleotides: 4. The CDR3 is made up of 14 amino acids. The V gene's germline CDR1 is DFQATT and CDR2 SNEGSKA (reference sequence). CDR3 protein: CSAIPSGRYNEQFF. The CDR3 DNA sequence: TGCAGTGCTATACCTAGCGGGAGATACAATGAGCAGTTCTTC.

The CDR3 sequence is CASTGRGTRGTTEAFF. CDR3 in DNA: TGTGCCAGTACAGGGAGAGGGACCCGAGGGACCACTGAAGCTTTCTTT. The chain carries TRBV19 and TRBJ1-1, with a tentative D call TRBD1 (5 bases). The CDR3 loop spans 16 amino acids. The germline V gene encodes CDR1 LNHDA and CDR2 SQIVND (reference sequence). Trimming removed 7 bases from V and 4 bases from J, with 22 bases in between. The full variable domain, completed using reference TRBV19 and TRBJ1-1, is DGGITQSPKYLFRKEGQNVTLSCEQNLNHDAMYWYRQDPGQGLRLIYYSQIVNDFQKGDIAEGYSVSREKKESFPLTVTSAQKNPTAFYLCASTGRGTRGTTEAFFGQGTRLTVV.

This chain connects TRBV7-2 to TRBJ2-3; D might be TRBD2 (6 bases). The CDR3 is 15 amino acids. Trimming removed 6 bases from V and 7 bases from J, with 20 bases in between. Germline loops: CDR1 SGHTA, CDR2 FQGNSA. CDR3 DNA: TGTGCCAGCAGTCGTAGCGGCGCCCCCGGAAATACGCAGTATTTT. It specifies CASSRSGAPGNTQYF.

The rearrangement links TRBV28 to TRBJ2-6; 9 bases are a match to TRBD1. With 6 bases clipped from V and 0 bases from J, the junction kept 6 bases outside the gene matches. CDR1 and CDR2 (germline): MDHEN, SYDVKM. This CDR3 has 17 residues. CDR3 residues: CASRRTGVDSGANVLTF. As DNA, the CDR3 is TGTGCCAGCAGGCGGACAGGGGTCGACTCTGGGGCCAACGTCCTGACTTTC. Supplemented by reference TRBV28 and TRBJ2-6, the full variable domain reads DVKVTQSSRYLVKRTGEKVFLECVQDMDHENMFWYRQDPGLGLRLIYFSYDVKMKEKGDIPEGYSVSREKKERFSLILESASTNQTSMYLCASRRTGVDSGANVLTFGAGSRLTVL.

The V call is TRBV30, the J call TRBJ2-5, with a possible D match to TRBD2 (6 bases). The CDR3 sequence is 14 residues long. Per the germline V gene, CDR1 is GTSNPN and CDR2 is SVGIG (reference sequence). Trimming shortened V by 1 base and J by 4 bases, and 13 bases separated the two germline ends. The CDR3 DNA is TGTGCCTGGAGTGCTCCCGGGGGTCGAGAGACCCAGTACTTC. Translated, it gives CAWSAPGGRETQYF.

This clonotype was counted ten times or more. This sequence joins TRBV5-1 and TRBJ1-1; a weak D match, TRBD1 (6 bases). CDR3 length: 15 residues. In germline, CDR1 is SGHRS, CDR2 YFSETQ. Deletions cut 0 bases from V and 7 bases from J, with 16 bases between. The CDR3 spells CASSLEGQAWIEAFF. The DNA of the CDR3 is TGCGCCAGCAGCTTGGAGGGACAAGCATGGATTGAAGCTTTCTTT.

In this sample, this clonotype turned up many times. J is TRBJ1-2 and V is TRBV12-3 or TRBV12-4, with D hard to call. The length of the CDR3 is 11 residues. The ends were cut back, 5 bases at V and 7 bases at J, with 8 bases in the middle. The chain's CDR3 is CASSTLGGYTF. CDR3 DNA sequence: TGTGCCAGCAGTACCCTGGGTGGCTACACCTTC.

This clonotype was counted between two and nine times. The V call is TRBV28, the J call TRBJ2-1, with TRBD1 matching 7 bases. V was clipped by 1 base and J by 12 bases; unmatched bases: 15. This CDR3 comprises 16 residues. The germline V gene encodes CDR1 MDHEN and CDR2 SYDVKM. In DNA form, the CDR3 reads TGTGCCAGCAGTTTATCTGGACAGGTGGGCCAAATGTTGCAGTTCTTC. It specifies CASSLSGQVGQMLQFF.

This clonotype was seen more than once but under ten times. The junction departs from germline at one end; a sequencing error may be responsible. The chain is built from TRBV5-1 and TRBJ2-7; TRBD1 aligns across 9 bases. The CDR3 covers 13 residues. The germline gives CDR1 SGHRS, CDR2 YFSETQ. The CDR3 sequence is CASSSFSGTGMNF. The CDR3 coding sequence is TGCGCCAGCAGCTCTTTCTCCGGGACAGGGATGAACTTC.

The chain links TRBV7-3 to TRBJ1-1; a weak D match, TRBD1 (5 bases). The CDR3 contains 14 residues. Trimming removed 5 bases from V and 4 bases from J, with 14 bases in between. CDR1 is SGHTA, CDR2 FQGTGA, per germline. This CDR3 reads CASSMGPVGTEAFF. In nucleotides, the CDR3 is TGTGCCAGCAGCATGGGACCGGTGGGCACTGAAGCTTTCTTT. Drawing the rest from reference TRBV7-3 and TRBJ1-1, the complete variable domain is GAGVSQTPSNKVTEKGKYVELRCDPISGHTALYWYRQSLGQGPEFLIYFQGTGAADDSGLPNDRFFAVRPEGSVSTLKIQRTERGDSAVYLCASSMGPVGTEAFFGQGTRLTVV.

The chain recombines TRBV5-1 with TRBJ1-2; tentatively, D is TRBD1 (5 bases). The CDR3 length is 12 residues. Deletions cut 7 bases from V and 4 bases from J, with 11 bases between. Per the germline V gene, CDR1 is SGHRS and CDR2 is YFSETQ. The CDR3 reads CASGEGTYGYTF. CDR3 nucleotides: TGCGCCAGCGGAGAAGGGACCTATGGCTACACCTTC.

This rearrangement joins TRBV7-2 to TRBJ2-1, with D possibly TRBD1 on 5 matching bases. V lost 3 bases to trimming and J lost 5 bases, with 11 bases between them. The germline gives CDR1 SGHTA, CDR2 FQGNSA. The CDR3 runs to 14 residues. The CDR3 is CASSLAGLNNEQFF. The DNA for the CDR3 is TGTGCCAGCAGCTTGGCAGGGCTTAACAATGAGCAGTTCTTC.

This clonotype has ten or more counts. The chain uses TRBV28 and TRBJ1-2; tentative D call: TRBD1 (5 bases). The CDR3 is 14 residues long. V was trimmed by 10 bases and J by 5 bases, leaving 20 bases between them. Germline V gene data show CDR1 as MDHEN and CDR2 as SYDVKM. CDR3 loop: CATLQLRGVYGYTF. DNA for the CDR3: TGTGCCACCCTCCAACTTCGGGGGGTGTATGGCTACACCTTC.

In its sample, this clonotype was seen a few times. The V and J genes are TRBV5-6 and TRBJ2-1; 7 bases match TRBD1. The CDR3 length is 14 residues. Germline CDR1 is SGHDT and CDR2 is YYEEEE. V shed 1 base, J shed 4 bases, and the junction held 2 bases outside the gene matches. CDR3 in DNA: TGTGCCAGCAGCTTGACAGGGGTTTACAATGAGCAGTTCTTC. Translating gives CASSLTGVYNEQFF.

This clonotype was found a few times. The CDR3 DNA sequence: TGTGCCAGCAGCGCGAGGTGGGGGAGGCCGCGGGAGCTGTTTTTT. It codes for CASSARWGRPRELFF. The chain is built from TRBV7-2 and TRBJ2-2; D might be TRBD2 (6 bases). The CDR3 has 15 amino acids. Germline lookup yields CDR1 SGHTA and CDR2 FQGNSA. The V end was cut by 5 bases, the J end by 9 bases, with 19 bases between. Together with reference TRBV7-2 and TRBJ2-2, the CDR3 gives the full variable domain: GAGVSQSPSNKVTEKGKDVELRCDPISGHTALYWYRQSLGQGLEFLIYFQGNSAPDKSGLPSDRFSAERTGGSVSTLTIQRTQQEDSAVYLCASSARWGRPRELFFGEGSRLTVL.

This clonotype was counted only a few times. The rearrangement links TRBV20-1 to TRBJ2-1, with 7 bases matching TRBD2. Germline V gene sequence: CDR1 DFQATT, CDR2 SNEGSKA (reference sequence). There are 15 residues in the CDR3. Germline trimming cut 5 bases from V and 2 bases from J; bases unmatched to any gene: 9. The CDR3 region has the DNA TGCAGTGCTCCCCCCAGAACTAGCGCCTACAATGAGCAGTTCTTC. It is translated as CSAPPRTSAYNEQFF.

The rearrangement joins TRBV7-3 to TRBJ2-1; weak D call: TRBD2 (5 bases). Germline V gives CDR1 SGHTA, CDR2 FQGTGA. The CDR3 sequence is 14 residues long. Trimming pared 5 bases from V and 5 bases from J, leaving 13 bases between. CDR3 sequence: CASSVARGNNEQFF. CDR3 coding DNA: TGTGCCAGCAGCGTAGCCAGAGGGAACAATGAGCAGTTCTTC.

This clonotype occurred a few times. The chain is built from TRBV20-1 and TRBJ2-7; 9 bases align to TRBD1. V trimming: 4 bases; J trimming: 5 bases; junction bases outside the gene matches: 9. Germline assignment: CDR1 DFQATT and CDR2 SNEGSKA (reference sequence). This CDR3 region has 14 residues. CDR3 residues: CSATWTGVRDEQYF. CDR3 nucleotides: TGCAGTGCTACCTGGACAGGGGTAAGGGACGAGCAGTACTTC.

This clonotype was observed a handful of times. The J gene is TRBJ2-7, the V gene TRBV7-2; D not certain. Trimming pared 4 bases from V and 3 bases from J, leaving 10 bases between. Germline CDR1 is SGHTA and CDR2 is FQGNSA. The CDR3 has 13 amino acids. CDR3 DNA: TGTGCCAGCAGCTCCGGACCCTACTACGAGCAGTACTTC. Its protein product is CASSSGPYYEQYF.

This clonotype has a handful of counts. This chain joins TRBV5-1 and TRBJ2-1; D tentatively fits TRBD1 or TRBD2 (5 bases each). Germline-derived CDR1 and CDR2 are SGHRS and YFSETQ. The CDR3 loop spans 14 amino acids. Deletions cut 7 bases from V and 10 bases from J, with 21 bases between. CDR3 sequence: CASARGVYRGEQFF. In DNA form, the CDR3 reads TGCGCCAGCGCGCGAGGGGTTTACAGAGGCGAGCAGTTCTTC.

This rearrangement joins TRBV3-1 to TRBJ1-1; 7 positions agree with TRBD1. Germline V gene lookup returns CDR1 LGHDT and CDR2 YNNKEL (reference sequence). CDR3 length: 15 amino acids. Trimming removed 3 bases from V and 1 base from J; junction bases left unmatched: 5. Here the CDR3 reads CASSHRGTENTEAFF. The CDR3 coding sequence is TGTGCCAGCAGCCATCGAGGGACAGAGAACACTGAAGCTTTCTTT. The variable domain in full, with the rest retrieved from reference TRBV3-1 and TRBJ1-1, is DTAVSQTPKYLVTQMGNDKSIKCEQNLGHDTMYWYKQDSKKFLKIMFSYNNKELIINETVPNRFSPKSPDKAHLNLHINSLELGDSAVYFCASSHRGTENTEAFFGQGTRLTVV.

This clonotype showed up just a few times. The chain joins TRBV5-1 to TRBJ1-1, with D perhaps matching TRBD1 (5 bases). The CDR3 has 13 residues. Germline CDR1 and CDR2: SGHRS and YFSETQ. The V end was cut by 0 bases, the J end by 10 bases, with 13 bases between. The CDR3 is CASSLERGARAFF. For the CDR3, the DNA is TGCGCCAGCAGCTTGGAACGAGGGGCTAGAGCTTTCTTT.

The genes are TRBV20-1 and TRBJ1-2, with TRBD1 matching over 8 bases. CDR3 length: 12 amino acids. Germline V CDR1 and CDR2: DFQATT, SNEGSKA (reference sequence). J lost 8 bases, V lost 4 bases, and 6 bases had no gene match. CDR3 nucleotide sequence: TGCAGTGCTATTGGACAGGGAATCGGCTACACCTTC. Encoded protein: CSAIGQGIGYTF.

The genes are TRBV6-4 and TRBJ2-2; perhaps D is TRBD1 or TRBD2 (6 bases each). V shed 6 bases and J shed 6 bases, with 17 bases lying between them. This CDR3 has 15 amino acids. CDR1 is MRHNA, CDR2 SNTAGT, per germline. CDR3 sequence reads: CASSARAGGPGELFF. The CDR3 nucleotides read TGTGCCAGCAGCGCCCGGGCCGGGGGCCCCGGGGAGCTGTTTTTT.